Sequencing of this T cell receptor (beta chain) was carried out in a study of CD8 T cells in Susac syndrome (dated by TCRdb to 2018 to 2020). About the investigation overall: The study used repertoire sequencing to test whether antigen drove CD8+ T cell activation and differentiation in Susac syndrome. The study compared CD8+ T cell repertoire clonality among over 9 healthy donors, roughly 14 Susac syndrome patients and about 16 multiple sclerosis patients. The investigation overall reported the following: The number of individuals in the TCR sequencing and HLA analysis was recognized as being relatively small.

RNA was extracted using the RNeasy kit, and about 0.45 to 1 microgram was reverse transcribed with random hexamers. The immunoSEQ multiplex PCR assay, covering 54 Vbeta and 13 Jbeta segments, was used to amplify TCR beta CDR3 regions. PCR amplification bias was corrected using a synthetic template baseline for primer optimization and computational correction. In the authors' own workflow: Reads were assigned to V, D and J genes according to IMGT and analyzed in immunoSEQ Analyzer, with only productive sequences retained. To calculate clonality, Shannon entropy was normalized by log2 of the number of productive unique sequences and then subtracted from one. For each patient and control, public and private clones were evaluated within the 100 most prevalent clones. Clones were defined as Susac-specific when absent from the healthy and MS cohorts, from approximately 970 published viral clones and from other ImmuneACCESS disease sequences. Using fastp at Q25 and MiXCR, TCRdb reprocessed the public reads and kept productive beta chains. Rows are combined by CDR3 protein, so each entry shows the most common genes and DNA. In this record, the V and J calls reflect TCRdb's handling and not the investigators' own analysis. This sample has 250,000 to 300,000 distinct CDR3 sequences in its table, and approximately 89% of those were observed once. 0.18% of the sample rests with the top ten.

Concerning this clonotype itself: The clone's antigen remains unknown. Per-base quality was not reported, and no clone a single base away is much larger than it.

V sheds 4 bases and J sheds 2 bases, leaving 13 bases between their ends. The CDR3 numbers 14 residues from cysteine through phenylalanine. Here the CDR3 DNA is all that survives: 42 bases in frame from base 1. CDR1 and CDR2 are read off the germline V gene as SGDLS and YYNGEE. High-throughput TCR beta sequencing profiled peripheral blood CD8+ and CD4+ T cells from healthy donors, Susac syndrome patients and multiple sclerosis patients. The multiple sclerosis controls were treatment-naive patients who had stable or active relapsing-remitting disease and met the revised McDonald criteria. Bulk CD8+ and CD4+ T cells were purified by magnetic negative isolation, while CD8+ TEMRA cells were enriched using FACS. Blood was drawn into EDTA tubes, processed within 24 hours, and PBMCs were isolated by density gradient centrifugation. PBMCs intended for TCR sequencing were cryopreserved in liquid nitrogen and thawed later in a water bath at 37 degrees C. A purity of at least 90% was achieved for sorted or isolated CD4+, CD8+ and CD8+ TEMRA cells.

The chain is encoded by TRBV9 joined to TRBJ2-7; the D gene is tentatively TRBD1 or TRBD2, each matching 6 bases. The sample taken for sequencing was CD8+ T cells from PBMCs. The TCR originated in a human donor with multiple sclerosis. The CDR3 region: CASSHGGGTYEQYF. The bases read TGTGCCAGCAGCCACGGAGGGGGGACCTACGAGCAGTACTTC.